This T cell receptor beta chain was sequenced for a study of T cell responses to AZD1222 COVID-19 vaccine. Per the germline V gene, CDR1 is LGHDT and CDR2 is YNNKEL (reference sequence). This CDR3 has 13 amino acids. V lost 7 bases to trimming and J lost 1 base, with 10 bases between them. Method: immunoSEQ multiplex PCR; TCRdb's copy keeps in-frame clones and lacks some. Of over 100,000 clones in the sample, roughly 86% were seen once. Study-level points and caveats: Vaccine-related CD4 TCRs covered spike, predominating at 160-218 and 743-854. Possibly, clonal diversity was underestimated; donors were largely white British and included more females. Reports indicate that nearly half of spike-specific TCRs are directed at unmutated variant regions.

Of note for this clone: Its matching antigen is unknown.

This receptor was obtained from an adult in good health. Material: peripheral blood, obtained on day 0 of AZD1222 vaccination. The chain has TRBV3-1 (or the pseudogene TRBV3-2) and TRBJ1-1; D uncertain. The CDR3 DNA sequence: TGTGCCAGCATCAAGGGCCCGAACACTGAAGCTTTCTTT. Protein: CASIKGPNTEAFF.